The source of this T cell receptor beta chain is a study of shared clonotypes between healthy human individuals. Regarding the study as a whole: Shared clonotypes: 4.5% to 6% naive CD4, approximately 3.4% naive CD8, about 2.4% memory CD4, more than 0.3% memory CD8. The diversity represented, both genetic and in exposure history, was limited by few donors.

The junction had 8 bases not matched to a gene; V was cut back by 4 bases and J by 5 bases. CDR3 length equals 15 residues. The germline gives CDR1 SEHNR, CDR2 FQNEAQ (reference sequence). Replicate PCRs for sorted subsets used 200 ng DNA; this equaled 33,000 or so T cell genomes. The method was immunoSEQ multiplex PCR; TCRdb's version includes in-frame clones alone and lacks a portion of them. The sample holds some 740,000 clones, almost 95% seen once. Comment on this clone: The antigen is not known.

It was CD45RO-negative cells, positively selected for CCR7, that made up naive CD8 cells, with terminally differentiated effector memory CD45RA+ cells excluded. The source material was naive CD8+ T cells sorted from blood. The rearrangement links TRBV7-9 to TRBJ2-1; TRBD2 matches at 7 bases. The TCR comes from a man aged 25 to 40 in good health. The CDR3 here is CASSYGSSGNNEQFF. CDR3 sequence (DNA): TGTGCCAGCAGCTACGGGTCTAGCGGTAACAATGAGCAGTTCTTC.